This T cell receptor beta chain emerged from a study of blood T cell repertoires in COVID-19. Turning to the study itself: Samples of COVID-19 (acute and convalescent) were obtained from the United States, Italy and Spain.

CDR3 length: 15 amino acids. The V gene's germline CDR1 is MNHEY and CDR2 SMNVEV (reference sequence). V gave up 6 bases and J gave up 0 bases, with 12 bases separating them. Patients in Seattle were enrolled during active infection, then followed longitudinally. In the original processing: Counts of nucleated cells, estimated from reference gene primer amplification, were obtained. Libraries were prepared by immunoSEQ multiplex PCR; TCRdb keeps only in-frame clonotypes and omits some of them. The V and J calls and clone size come from that table; D and trimming were worked out from the DNA. The table includes tens of thousands of clones, 86% detected once.

The chain uses TRBV27 and TRBJ1-5; D uncertain. Input material: peripheral blood. This TCR was recovered from a middle-aged man with COVID-19, enrolled during active disease. CDR3 nucleotides: TGTGCCAGCAGGTCTTGGGCAGATAGCAATCAGCCCCAGCATTTT. This codes for CASRSWADSNQPQHF.